The source of this T cell receptor beta chain is a study of shared clonotypes between healthy human individuals. Looking at the study overall: Those who served as donors were a couple of women and three men between the ages of 18 and 49. Plates per donor: three CD4 naive, three CD4 memory, two CD8 naive, one CD8 memory.

From germline, CDR1 is SGHNT and CDR2 YYREEE (reference sequence). This CDR3 has 17 residues. V shed 0 bases, J shed 5 bases, and the junction held 7 bases outside the gene matches. Produced via immunoSEQ multiplex PCR; TCRdb's table is partial and in-frame only. The sample includes some 2,500,000 clones, around 92% seen only once; the top ten take approximately 0.4%. Concerning this clone itself: Its specificity is unknown.

Study-level results: Specimens sampled were limited to blood, with tissue repertoires likely differing. Few donors limited the genetic and exposure-history diversity represented.

Sequences were obtained from naive CD4+ T cells from PBMCs. As to subset: CD45RA+ positively selected. The sequence derives from a man aged 18 to 30 in good health. Some clones in this sample may be carry-over from other donors' samples. The V call is TRBV5-4, the J call TRBJ2-5; 13 positions match TRBD2. In nucleotides, the CDR3 is TGTGCCAGCAGCTTGGGGACTAGCGGGAGAGGTGGGGAGACCCAGTACTTC. Translating it yields CASSLGTSGRGGETQYF.